These 12 T cell receptor beta chains were all obtained from the same sample, sequenced in a study of PD-1 blockade in classical Hodgkin lymphoma. Time point described: cycle 4 day 1 (C4D1), after five to seven weeks of nivolumab. After autologous stem cell transplantation all patients relapsed, and prior brentuximab vedotin exposure differed between cohorts. TCRdb's copy holds only in-frame clones and misses some; the assay was immunoSEQ multiplex PCR. The table records 15,000 to 20,000 clones, roughly 65% of them present only once. The sample here was peripheral blood mononuclear cells (PBMCs), taken before the fourth cycle of nivolumab. The receptors derive from a human donor with classical Hodgkin lymphoma.

This clone has a single count. The rearrangement joins TRBV7-8 to TRBJ1-5, with 8 bases matching TRBD1. J gave up 2 bases and V 5 bases, and 5 bases lay outside the gene matches. The CDR3 spans 15 residues. CDR1 is SGHVS and CDR2 is FQNEAQ in the germline V gene. This CDR3 is CASSRTGLGNQPQHF. The CDR3 DNA reads TGTGCCAGCAGCAGGACAGGGTTGGGCAATCAGCCCCAGCATTTT.

Relative to its sample, this clone is medium-sized. The gene calls are TRBV9 and TRBJ1-6; D gene unclear. The CDR3 loop spans 15 amino acids. Germline V CDR1 and CDR2: SGDLS, YYNGEE. V was clipped by 0 bases and J by 8 bases, with 12 bases between them. CDR3 nucleotides: TGTGCCAGCAGCGTAGCTTTGGCAGAGGATTCACCCCTCCACTTT. This sequence encodes CASSVALAEDSPLHF.

This clone was picked up a small number of times. V and J are TRBV7-8 and TRBJ1-3, with D possibly being TRBD1 (6 bases). V was trimmed by 5 bases and J by 8 bases, leaving 22 bases between them. Germline V lookup: CDR1 SGHVS, CDR2 FQNEAQ. The CDR3 length is 16 residues. The CDR3 loop reads CASSPHSPQGRDTIYF. DNA of the CDR3: TGTGCCAGCAGCCCACACAGTCCCCAGGGGAGGGACACCATATATTTT.

J is TRBJ1-2 and V is TRBV6-5; 10 positions match TRBD1. Per the germline V gene, CDR1 is MNHEY and CDR2 is SVGAGI. The CDR3 covers 15 residues. V lost 4 bases and J lost 9; bases outside the gene matches: 11. The CDR3: CASSSRDRGMVSYTF. The CDR3 nucleotides read TGTGCCAGCAGTTCCCGGGACAGGGGTATGGTTAGCTACACCTTC.

The J gene is TRBJ2-7, the V gene TRBV28, with TRBD1 identical over 11 bases. CDR3 size: 16 residues. J was trimmed by 2 bases and V by 3 bases; bases with no gene match: 6. Germline V gene sequence: CDR1 MDHEN, CDR2 SYDVKM. Written as DNA, the CDR3 is TGTGCCAGCAGTTTCCGGACAGGGGGCTTCACCTACGAGCAGTACTTC. Its translation: CASSFRTGGFTYEQYF.

The genes are TRBV27 and TRBJ2-3; no clear D. Germline V gene data show CDR1 as MNHEY and CDR2 as SMNVEV (reference sequence). The CDR3 sequence is 13 residues long. V gave up 4 bases and J gave up 2 bases, with 7 bases separating them. In nucleotides, the CDR3 is TGTGCCAGCAGTTGGGGATTCACAGATACGCAGTATTTT. It codes for CASSWGFTDTQYF.

The chain couples TRBV10-3 to TRBJ2-7; D is possibly TRBD1 or TRBD2 (7 bases each). Looked up from germline, CDR1 is ENHRY and CDR2 is SYGVKD. The CDR3 length is 17 residues. V was cut by 10 bases and J by 2 bases, with 27 bases left in between. The DNA for the CDR3 is TGTGCCACCAGGGGGAGCGGGACTCAGACTCCCACCTACGAGCAGTACTTC. Protein: CATRGSGTQTPTYEQYF.

In this sample, this clone turned up once. The V gene is TRBV5-6, the J gene TRBJ2-5; D possibly matches TRBD1 or TRBD2 (8 bases each). V lost 4 bases to trimming and J lost 7 bases, with 23 bases between them. The length of the CDR3 is 16 residues. The germline gives CDR1 SGHDT, CDR2 YYEEEE. The CDR3 DNA reads TGTGCCAGCAGCGTAGCGGGACAGGCCTGGGGAGCGACCCAGTACTTC. It encodes CASSVAGQAWGATQYF.

This clone is a singleton in its sample. The chain is built from TRBV5-1 and TRBJ2-7, with 9 positions matching TRBD2. The V gene end was trimmed by 4 bases and the J gene end by 2 bases; junction bases not matched to a gene: 4. The CDR3 consists of 14 residues. Germline CDR1 is SGHRS and CDR2 is YFSETQ. The CDR3 here is CASSPRLAAYEQYF. CDR3 nucleotides: TGCGCCAGCAGCCCTAGACTAGCGGCCTACGAGCAGTACTTC.

The J gene is TRBJ1-1, the V gene TRBV5-6; a possible D gene is TRBD1 (5 bases). This CDR3 has 15 residues. Per germline, CDR1 SGHDT and CDR2 YYEEEE. V was pared by 0 bases and J by 1 base, with 10 bases between. The chain's CDR3 is CASSLVGEGNTEAFF. The CDR3 coding sequence is TGTGCCAGCAGCTTGGTGGGGGAGGGGAACACTGAAGCTTTCTTT.

The genes are TRBV28 and TRBJ1-5; weak D call: TRBD1 (5 bases). V lost 0 bases to trimming and J lost 4 bases, with 16 bases between them. The length of the CDR3 is 17 residues. Germline V gives CDR1 MDHEN, CDR2 SYDVKM. The CDR3 DNA is TGTGCCAGCAGTTTATGGGCGGCTTGGGGGGAAAATCAGCCCCAGCATTTT. Protein sequence: CASSLWAAWGENQPQHF.

This clone was seen more than once but under ten times. The rearrangement links TRBV7-6 to TRBJ2-3, with 7 bases lining up with TRBD2. After removal of 4 bases from V and 4 bases from J, the junction contained 8 bases not matched to a gene. CDR3 length: 15 amino acids. Germline V gives CDR1 SGHVS, CDR2 FNYEAQ. Written as DNA, the CDR3 is TGTGCCAGCAGCTCAATGGGGGGGTTCCCAGATACGCAGTATTTT. This codes for CASSSMGGFPDTQYF.